This record looks at one TCR beta chain sequence and its context. Its antigen is as yet unknown. This sample was included in a study of T cells in tuberculosis. General study results and limits: Active tuberculosis TCR-alpha repertoires lay closer to GMM-specific TCRs than IGRA-negative controls, suggesting clonal expansion. Active tuberculosis cases were adults; controls were adolescents.

The CDR3 is 13 amino acids. V was trimmed by 4 bases and J by 3 bases, leaving 10 bases between them. Germline V lookup: CDR1 SQVTM, CDR2 ANQGSEA. Method: immunoSEQ multiplex PCR; TCRdb's copy keeps in-frame clones and lacks some. The table has under 50,000 clones, approximately 95% seen once; the top ten hold 3.5% to 4.5%. The sequenced sample consisted of PBMCs. The receptor was isolated from a donor aged 5 to 30 with latent tuberculosis or without tuberculosis infection. The V call is TRBV29-1, the J call TRBJ1-3, with D maybe TRBD1 (6 bases). The CDR3 DNA is TGCAGCGTTGGGACAGCTAATGGAAACACCATATATTTT. It encodes CSVGTANGNTIYF.